The 6 T cell receptor beta chains in this list originate from one sample, sequenced in a study of blood T cell repertoires in COVID-19. The assay was immunoSEQ multiplex PCR, and TCRdb's table has in-frame clones only and misses some. The sample lists fewer than 400,000 clones, about 92% seen once, with about a fifth in the top ten. Sequencing was performed on PBMCs or T cells enriched from blood (not recorded which). Receptors were obtained from a woman between 25 and 40 years old who had recovered from COVID-19.

The chain recombines TRBV6-5 with TRBJ2-1; D ambiguous. Trimming cost V 1 base and J 8 bases, with 3 bases left between them. This CDR3 is built from 11 residues. Per the germline V gene, CDR1 is MNHEY and CDR2 is SVGAGI. DNA for the CDR3: TGTGCCAGCAGTTACTTAGATGAGCAGTTCTTC. This encodes CASSYLDEQFF.

The CDR3 protein is CASCARGTGNEQFF. The CDR3 nucleotides are TGTGCCAGCTGCGCCAGAGGGACAGGGAATGAGCAGTTCTTC. This chain connects TRBV28 to TRBJ2-1, with TRBD1 matching 9 bases. J was trimmed by 7 bases and V by 8 bases; bases with no gene match: 9. CDR1 MDHEN and CDR2 SYDVKM come from the germline V gene. This CDR3 has 14 residues. Variable domain in full (rest from reference TRBV28 and TRBJ2-1): DVKVTQSSRYLVKRTGEKVFLECVQDMDHENMFWYRQDPGLGLRLIYFSYDVKMKEKGDIPEGYSVSREKKERFSLILESASTNQTSMYLCASCARGTGNEQFFGPGTRLTVL.

This sequence joins TRBV6-5 and TRBJ1-2; 7 bases map to TRBD1. Germline V gives CDR1 MNHEY, CDR2 SVGAGI. Trimming took 2 bases from V and 4 from J; bases not matched to a gene: 1. There are 13 residues in the CDR3. CDR3 bases: TGTGCCAGCAGTTACGCAGGGGGCTATGGCTACACCTTC. Its protein product is CASSYAGGYGYTF.

V usage is TRBV18 and J usage is TRBJ1-2; D remains unclear. CDR1 and CDR2 from the germline V gene are KGHSH and LQKENI. There are 13 residues in the CDR3. V was shortened by 2 bases and J by 6 bases, with 10 bases between the two germline ends. CDR3 loop: CASSPGPGNGYTF. The CDR3 nucleotides read TGTGCCAGCTCACCAGGTCCCGGGAATGGCTACACCTTC.

The chain uses TRBV6-5 and TRBJ2-7; D might be TRBD1 (6 bases). The V gene lost 2 bases and the J gene lost 5 bases, with 13 bases spanning the gap. The CDR3 contains 14 residues. Germline lookup yields CDR1 MNHEY and CDR2 SVGAGI. This CDR3 is CASSYGTQAHEQYF. CDR3 in DNA: TGTGCCAGCAGTTACGGGACACAGGCGCACGAGCAGTACTTC.

V usage is TRBV4-1 and J usage is TRBJ1-3, with D unresolved. This CDR3 contains 14 residues. V was trimmed by 2 bases and J by 2 bases, leaving 7 bases between them. Germline V lookup: CDR1 MGHRA, CDR2 YSYEKL. The CDR3, as DNA: TGCGCCAGCAGCCAACAGGTCACTGGAAACACCATATATTTT. Amino acids: CASSQQVTGNTIYF.